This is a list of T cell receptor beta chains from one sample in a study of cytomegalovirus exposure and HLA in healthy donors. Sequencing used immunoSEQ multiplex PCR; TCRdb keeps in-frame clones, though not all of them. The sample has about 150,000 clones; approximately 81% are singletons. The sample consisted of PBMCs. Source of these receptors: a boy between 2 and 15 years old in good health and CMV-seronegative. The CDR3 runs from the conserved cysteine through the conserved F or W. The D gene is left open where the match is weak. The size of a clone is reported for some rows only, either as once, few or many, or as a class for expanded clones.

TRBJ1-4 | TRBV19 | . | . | TGTGCCAGTAGTAGATTACAGGGTCCTAATGAAAAACTGTTTTTT | CASSRLQGPNEKLFF
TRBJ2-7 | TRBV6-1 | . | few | TGTGCCAGCTCGACAGCCAACTACGAGCAGTACTTC | CASSTANYEQYF
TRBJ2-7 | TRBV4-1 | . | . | TGCGCCAGCAGGAGGGCCCTCTCGGGAATATACGAGCAGTACTTC | CASRRALSGIYEQYF
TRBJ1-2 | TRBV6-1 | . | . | TGTGCCAGCAGTGACAGGTCCTATGGCTACACCTTC | CASSDRSYGYTF
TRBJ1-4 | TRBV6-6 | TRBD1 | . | TGTGCCAGCAGTAGTATCCGGACAGGAAATGAAAAACTGTTTTTT | CASSSIRTGNEKLFF
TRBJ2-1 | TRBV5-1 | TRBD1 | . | TGCGCCAGCAGCCCCAGGACAGGGAGCTCCTACAATGAGCAGTTCTTC | CASSPRTGSSYNEQFF
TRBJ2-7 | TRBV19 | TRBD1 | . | TGTGCCAGTAGTATTGGTGCACGACAGGGATCCTCCTACGAGCAGTACTTC | CASSIGARQGSSYEQYF
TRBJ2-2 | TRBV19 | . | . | TGTGCCAGTAGTATGGGCTCCGCAAGGGGGTATTCGCACGGGGAGCTGTTTTTT | CASSMGSARGYSHGELFF
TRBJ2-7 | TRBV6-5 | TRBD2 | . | TGTGCCAGCAGTCAAGCGGGAAGCAGGTACGAGCAGTACTTC | CASSQAGSRYEQYF
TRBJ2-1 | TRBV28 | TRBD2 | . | TGTGCCAGCAGACCAGGACTAGCGGGAGGGTCTTGGGTGGACAATGAGCAGTTCTTC | CASRPGLAGGSWVDNEQFF
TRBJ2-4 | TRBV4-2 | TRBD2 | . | TGTGCCAGCAGCCAAGCGGTTAGCGGGAGCGGAGGAAACATTCAGTACTTC | CASSQAVSGSGGNIQYF
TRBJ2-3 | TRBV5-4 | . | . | TGTGCCAGCAGCCCCCAAGCGGGTTTGGGCACAGATACGCAGTATTTT | CASSPQAGLGTDTQYF
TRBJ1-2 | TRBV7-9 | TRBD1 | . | TGTGCCAGCAACAAGGAGTTAATTGGACAGGGAGATAAGTATGGCTACACCTTC | CASNKELIGQGDKYGYTF
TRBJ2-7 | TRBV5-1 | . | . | TGCGCCAGCAGCTTGGGTCTAGATAACGAGCAGTACTTC | CASSLGLDNEQYF
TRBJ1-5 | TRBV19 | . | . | TGTGCCAGTAGTATAGATGGGGGGAGAGGGGAAAATCAGCCCCAGCATTTT | CASSIDGGRGENQPQHF
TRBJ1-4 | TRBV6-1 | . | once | TGTGCCAGCAGCCTGGTTGGGAGTGAAAAACTGTTTTTT | CASSLVGSEKLFF
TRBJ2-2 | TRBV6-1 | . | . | TGTGCCAGCAGCAACACTCAGGGTTGGGTAGGGGAGCTGTTTTTT | CASSNTQGWVGELFF
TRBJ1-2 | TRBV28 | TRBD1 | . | TGTGCCAGCAGTTTTTCCGACAGGGTTGGAGCTAACTATGGCTACACCTTC | CASSFSDRVGANYGYTF
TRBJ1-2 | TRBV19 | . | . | TGTGCCAGTAGCTCCATCCTCCTGGGGGGGGACTATGGCTACACCTTC | CASSSILLGGDYGYTF
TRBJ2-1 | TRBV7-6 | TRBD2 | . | TGTGCCAGCAGCTCTTTAGCGGGAGGATCCTACAATGAGCAGTTCTTC | CASSSLAGGSYNEQFF
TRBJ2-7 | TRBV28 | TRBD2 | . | TGTGCCACTAATCCTAGCGGCTTCGTCCCCCCCCACGAGCAGTACTTC | CATNPSGFVPPHEQYF
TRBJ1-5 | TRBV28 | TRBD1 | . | TGTGCCAGCAACGAAGGGGGCCGGTATCAGCCCCAGCATTTT | CASNEGGRYQPQHF
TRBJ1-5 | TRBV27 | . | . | TGTGCCAGCAGTCATATCGGTAGCAATCAGCCCCAGCATTTT | CASSHIGSNQPQHF
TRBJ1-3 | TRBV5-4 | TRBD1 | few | TGTGCCAGCAGCTCGGGACAGAAGAGGAGCGGAAACACCATATATTTT | CASSSGQKRSGNTIYF
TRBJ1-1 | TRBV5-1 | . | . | TGCGCCAGCAGCTTGGGGACAGAAGCTTTCTTT | CASSLGTEAFF
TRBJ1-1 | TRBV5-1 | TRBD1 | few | TGCGCCAGCAGCATCCGGGACAGGGACACTGAAGCTTTCTTT | CASSIRDRDTEAFF
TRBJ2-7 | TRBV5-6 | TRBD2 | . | TGTGCCAGCAGCTGGGGCCGGCGGGAGGGCTACGAGCAGTACTTC | CASSWGRREGYEQYF
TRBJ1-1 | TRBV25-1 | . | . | TGTGCCAGCACGCCCGGGGGGGGCTACACTGAAGCTTTCTTT | CASTPGGGYTEAFF
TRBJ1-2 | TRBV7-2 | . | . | TGTGCCAGCAGCTCCGTGGGGGGGAGCTATGGCTACACCTTC | CASSSVGGSYGYTF
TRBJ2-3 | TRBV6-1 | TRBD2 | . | TGTGCCAGCAGTGGCACAGCGGGAGGATCAGATACGCAGTATTTT | CASSGTAGGSDTQYF
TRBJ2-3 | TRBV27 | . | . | TGTGCCAGCAGTTTCTTCCCTCCTAGCACAGATACGCAGTATTTT | CASSFFPPSTDTQYF
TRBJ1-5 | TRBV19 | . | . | TGTGCCAGTAGTATAGGAGAGGGCGCTCAGCCCCAGCATTTT | CASSIGEGAQPQHF
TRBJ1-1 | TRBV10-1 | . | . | TGCGCCAGCAGTGGAGAGTTATACACTGAAGCTTTCTTT | CASSGELYTEAFF
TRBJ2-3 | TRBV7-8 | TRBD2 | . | TGTGCCAGCAGCTTAGCGAGGTTAGCGGGAACAGATACGCAGTATTTT | CASSLARLAGTDTQYF
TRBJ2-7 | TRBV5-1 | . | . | TGCGCCAGCAGCCGGGGATTATGGGATGAGCAGTACTTC | CASSRGLWDEQYF
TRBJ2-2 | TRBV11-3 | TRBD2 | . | TGTGCCAGCAGCTTAGAGCCCGGGAGGGGCACCGGGGAGCTGTTTTTT | CASSLEPGRGTGELFF
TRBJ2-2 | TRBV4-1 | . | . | TGCGCCGGCAGTACTCTAGCTTACGCGAACACCGGGGAGCTGTTTTTT | CAGSTLAYANTGELFF
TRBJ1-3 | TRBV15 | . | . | TGTGCCACCAGCCCGATAACAGGTCCCTTGGGAAACACCATATATTTT | CATSPITGPLGNTIYF
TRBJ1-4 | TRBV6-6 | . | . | TGTGCCAGCAGAACCGGGACACAAAATGAAAAACTGTTTTTT | CASRTGTQNEKLFF
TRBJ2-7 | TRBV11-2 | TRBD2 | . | TGTGCCAGCAGCCGGCTAGCGGGCCCCTCCTACGAGCAGTACTTC | CASSRLAGPSYEQYF
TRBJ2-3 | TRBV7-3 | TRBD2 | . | TGTGCCAGCAGCCCCGCGGGCCGGGAGGGCCGAAACACGCAGTATTTT | CASSPAGREGRNTQYF
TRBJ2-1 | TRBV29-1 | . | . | TGCAGCGTTGAAGAGGTTAGCGGATACTACAATGAGCAGTTCTTC | CSVEEVSGYYNEQFF
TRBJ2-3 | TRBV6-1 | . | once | TGTGCCAGCATCGGACTCGCGGGAGATACGCAGTATTTT | CASIGLAGDTQYF
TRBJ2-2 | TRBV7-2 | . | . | TGTGCCAGCAGCTTATATAAAGGGGGGGGTTACACCGGGGAGCTGTTTTTT | CASSLYKGGGYTGELFF
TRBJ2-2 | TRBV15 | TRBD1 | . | TGTGCCACCAGCAGAGAGGACAGGGTGGGCACCGGGGAGCTGTTTTTT | CATSREDRVGTGELFF
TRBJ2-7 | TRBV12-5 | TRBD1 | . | TGTGCTAGTGGTTTGGACGACAGGGGGTACGAGCAGTACTTC | CASGLDDRGYEQYF
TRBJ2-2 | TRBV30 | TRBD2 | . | TGTGCCTGGAGTGGTAAGGGGAGGGGCACCGGGGAGCTGTTTTTT | CAWSGKGRGTGELFF
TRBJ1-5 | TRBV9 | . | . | TGTGCCAGCAGCCTAACAGGGTCCAATCAGCCCCAGCATTTT | CASSLTGSNQPQHF
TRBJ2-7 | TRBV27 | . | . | TGTGCCAGCAGTTTATCGTCAGGGGGAGGATACGAGCAGTACTTC | CASSLSSGGGYEQYF
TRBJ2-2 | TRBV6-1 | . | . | TGTGCCAGCAGTCCCTCGGGGTCCGGGGAGCTGTTTTTT | CASSPSGSGELFF
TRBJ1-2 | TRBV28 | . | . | TGTGCCAGCAACAGGATTGCTTCAAATGGGGTGTATGGCTACACCTTC | CASNRIASNGVYGYTF
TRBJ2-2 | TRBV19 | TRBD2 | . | TGTGCCAGTAGTATAATAGCGGGCACCCCCGGGGAGCTGTTTTTT | CASSIIAGTPGELFF
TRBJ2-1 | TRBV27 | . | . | TGTGCCAGCCGGTCTTGGACAGATAACAATGAGCAGTTCTTC | CASRSWTDNNEQFF